These T cell receptor beta chains were read from a single sample in a study of cytotoxic CD8 clonotypes in ibrutinib-treated CLL. TCRdb keeps only in-frame clones here, not all; method: immunoSEQ multiplex PCR. In the table there are around 130,000 clones, under 90% of which are singletons. The sample was PBMCs, taken after 24 months of ibrutinib treatment. All receptors come from a human donor with chronic lymphocytic leukemia. Both conserved end residues are part of each CDR3. D genes are given only for firm matches. Some rows mark clone size as missing; the rest say once, few, many or name a class of expanded clone.

V: TRBV11-3; J: TRBJ1-1; size: .; D: .; CDR3: CASSFSYRTEAFF; DNA: TGTGCCAGCAGCTTTAGTTACAGGACTGAAGCTTTCTTT
V: TRBV19; J: TRBJ2-7; size: .; D: TRBD1; CDR3: CASRRQGAGQAGEQYF; DNA: TGTGCCAGTAGGAGACAGGGGGCAGGGCAAGCCGGCGAGCAGTACTTC
V: TRBV7-9; J: TRBJ1-1; size: .; D: .; CDR3: CASSPSTGPAFF; DNA: TGTGCCAGCAGCCCAAGCACAGGGCCAGCTTTCTTT
V: TRBV7-9; J: TRBJ2-7; size: .; D: .; CDR3: CASSLTYEQYF; DNA: TGTGCCAGCAGCCTCACCTACGAGCAGTACTTC
V: TRBV2; J: TRBJ2-3; size: .; D: .; CDR3: CASSPTQDTQYF; DNA: TGTGCCAGCAGTCCGACGCAAGATACGCAGTATTTT
V: TRBV19; J: TRBJ1-5; size: .; D: .; CDR3: CASSRRGQNNQPQHF; DNA: TGTGCCAGTAGTCGAAGAGGACAGAACAATCAGCCCCAGCATTTT
V: TRBV5-1; J: TRBJ1-3; size: few; D: TRBD1; CDR3: CASSLTGTGIGNTIYF; DNA: TGCGCCAGCAGCCTAACCGGGACAGGGATCGGAAACACCATATATTTT
V: TRBV6-6; J: TRBJ1-6; size: .; D: .; CDR3: CASSYEGAGNSPLHF; DNA: TGTGCCAGCAGTTACGAAGGGGCGGGGAATTCACCCCTCCACTTT
V: TRBV19; J: TRBJ1-4; size: few; D: .; CDR3: CASSIGGKLFF; DNA: TGTGCCAGTAGTATTGGTGGAAAACTGTTTTTT
V: TRBV9; J: TRBJ2-5; size: few; D: .; CDR3: CASSAGARSQETQYF; DNA: TGTGCCAGCAGCGCGGGGGCCCGGTCACAAGAGACCCAGTACTTC
V: TRBV10-1; J: TRBJ2-3; size: .; D: TRBD1; CDR3: CASSDGTVTDTQYF; DNA: TGCGCCAGCAGTGATGGGACAGTCACAGATACGCAGTATTTT
V: TRBV28; J: TRBJ2-5; size: .; D: TRBD1; CDR3: CASIGTGVLETQYF; DNA: TGTGCCAGCATTGGGACAGGAGTTCTAGAGACCCAGTACTTC
V: TRBV19; J: TRBJ1-1; size: .; D: TRBD1; CDR3: CASRTANRGPNTEAFF; DNA: TGTGCCAGTAGGACCGCGAACAGGGGACCGAACACTGAAGCTTTCTTT
V: TRBV7-3; J: TRBJ2-2; size: .; D: .; CDR3: CASSSLGTGELFF; DNA: TGTGCCAGCAGCTCCTTGGGCACCGGGGAGCTGTTTTTT
V: TRBV7-9; J: TRBJ2-6; size: .; D: .; CDR3: CASSSDEGWGANVLTF; DNA: TGTGCCAGCAGCTCTGACGAGGGATGGGGGGCCAACGTCCTGACTTTC
V: TRBV5-6; J: TRBJ1-2; size: .; D: TRBD1; CDR3: CASSLEDRGGGYTF; DNA: TGTGCCAGCAGCTTGGAGGACAGGGGCGGCGGCTACACCTTC
V: TRBV19; J: TRBJ2-3; size: .; D: TRBD1; CDR3: CASSKDRGVDTQYF; DNA: TGTGCCAGTAGTAAGGACAGGGGAGTGGATACGCAGTATTTT
V: TRBV28; J: TRBJ1-5; size: .; D: TRBD1; CDR3: CASTSSGTGGGSWNQPQHF; DNA: TGTGCCAGCACCTCCAGTGGGACAGGGGGAGGTAGCTGGAATCAGCCCCAGCATTTT